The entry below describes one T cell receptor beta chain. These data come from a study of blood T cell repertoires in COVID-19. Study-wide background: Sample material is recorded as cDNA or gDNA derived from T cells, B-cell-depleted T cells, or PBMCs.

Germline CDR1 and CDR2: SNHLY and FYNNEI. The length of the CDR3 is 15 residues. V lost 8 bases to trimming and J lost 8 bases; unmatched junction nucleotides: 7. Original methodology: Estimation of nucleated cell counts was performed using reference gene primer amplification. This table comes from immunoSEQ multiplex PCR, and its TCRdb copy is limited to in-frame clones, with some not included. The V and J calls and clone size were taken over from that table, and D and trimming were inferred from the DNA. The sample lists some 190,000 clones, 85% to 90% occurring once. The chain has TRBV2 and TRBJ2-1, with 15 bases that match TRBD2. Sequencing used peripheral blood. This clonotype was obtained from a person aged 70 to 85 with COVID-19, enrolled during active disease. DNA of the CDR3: TGTGCCAGCGGCCCTAGGACTAGCGGGAGGGATGAGCAGTTCTTC. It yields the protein CASGPRTSGRDEQFF.